What follows is one TCR beta chain and its context. This CDR3 region has 17 residues. CDR1 and CDR2 (germline): LGHNT, FRNRAP. V dropped 1 base and J dropped 0; count of bases not matched to a gene: 5. Sequenced by immunoSEQ multiplex PCR; TCRdb stores in-frame clones only, minus some. The data hold fewer than 200,000 clones, with around 74% observed a single time. This specimen comes from a study of blood T cell repertoires in COVID-19. Sequencing used peripheral blood. V is TRBV12-5 and J is TRBJ2-7; TRBD1 matches at 11 bases. This sequence originates from an older man with acute or convalescent COVID-19. The CDR3 region is CASGLGTGGRSSYEQYF. The CDR3 DNA reads as TGTGCTAGTGGTTTGGGGACAGGGGGCAGGAGCTCCTACGAGCAGTACTTC.